This record covers a single TCR beta chain. These data are taken from a study of blood T cell repertoires in COVID-19. Across the whole study: Material from acute and convalescent COVID-19 was sourced from the United States, Italy and Spain. Sources were T cells, B-cell-depleted T cells, or PBMCs; the material itself was cDNA or gDNA.

It was during active infection that Seattle patients were enrolled and then longitudinally followed. Original processing methods: Amplification with reference gene primers provided the estimates of nucleated cell counts. The assay was immunoSEQ multiplex PCR, and TCRdb's table has in-frame clones only and misses some. V and J calls and clone size come straight from that table; D and trimming were deduced from the DNA. The sample carries around 360,000 clones, 80% to 90% recorded once. J lost 5 bases, V lost 6 bases, and 11 bases had no gene match. Germline CDR1 and CDR2: LNHDA and SQIVND (reference sequence). The CDR3 covers 18 residues.

The sequencing input was peripheral blood. The sequence was obtained from a young woman with COVID-19, enrolled during active disease. The rearrangement links TRBV19 to TRBJ2-1; 15 bases line up with TRBD2. The chain's CDR3 is CASSPGLAGGSSDNEQFF. The CDR3 DNA sequence: TGTGCCAGTAGCCCGGGACTAGCGGGAGGATCAAGCGACAATGAGCAGTTCTTC.